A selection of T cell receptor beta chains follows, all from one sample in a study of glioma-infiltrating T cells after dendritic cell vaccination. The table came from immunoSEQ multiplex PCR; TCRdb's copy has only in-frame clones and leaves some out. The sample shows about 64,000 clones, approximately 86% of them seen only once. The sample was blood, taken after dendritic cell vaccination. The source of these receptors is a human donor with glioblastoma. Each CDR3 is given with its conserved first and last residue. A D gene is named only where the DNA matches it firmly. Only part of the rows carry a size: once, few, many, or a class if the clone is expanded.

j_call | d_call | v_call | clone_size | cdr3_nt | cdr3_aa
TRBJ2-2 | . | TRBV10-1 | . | TGCGCCAGCAGTGAGTCTGGTCGCGGGAACACCGGGGAGCTGTTTTTT | CASSESGRGNTGELFF
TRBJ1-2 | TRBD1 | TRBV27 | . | TGTGCCAGCAGTCCTGGGACAGGGGACACCTTGCGAGGCTACACCTTC | CASSPGTGDTLRGYTF
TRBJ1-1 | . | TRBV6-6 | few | TGTGCCAGCAGTTACCGAGGGGGCACTGAAGCTTTCTTT | CASSYRGGTEAFF
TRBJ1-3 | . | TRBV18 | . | TGTGCCAGCTCACCGGGTCTCGCCGCGGGGGGAAACACCATATATTTT | CASSPGLAAGGNTIYF
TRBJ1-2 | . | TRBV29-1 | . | TGCAGCGTTGGGGGGGGGCAGAGTGGCTACACCTTC | CSVGGGQSGYTF
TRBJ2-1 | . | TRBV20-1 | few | TGCAGTGCTAATCTAAACAATGAGCAGTTCTTC | CSANLNNEQFF
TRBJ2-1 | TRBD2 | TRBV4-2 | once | TGTGCCAGCAGCCAAGTATTTGGCGGGGGGGCCCACAATGAGCAGTTCTTC | CASSQVFGGGAHNEQFF
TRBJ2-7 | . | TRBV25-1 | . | TGTGCCAGCAGTGCAGACAGGTCCTACGAGCAGTACTTC | CASSADRSYEQYF
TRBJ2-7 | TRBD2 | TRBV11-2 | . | TGTGCCAGCAGCTTAGGGGGGGGCTCCTACGAGCAGTACTTC | CASSLGGGSYEQYF
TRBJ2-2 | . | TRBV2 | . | TGTGCCAGCAAGGTGTCGGGGAACACCGGGGAGCTGTTTTTT | CASKVSGNTGELFF
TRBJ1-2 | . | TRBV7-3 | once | TGTGCCAGCAGCCCGAGCCCCGGCTATGGCTACACCTTC | CASSPSPGYGYTF
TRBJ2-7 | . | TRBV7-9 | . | TGTGCCAGCAGCAAAATCCGGACAGAAGCCTCCTACGAGCAGTACTTC | CASSKIRTEASYEQYF
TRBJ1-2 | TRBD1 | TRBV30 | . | TGTGCCTCCCGACGACAGGGGGGTAACTATGGCTACACCTTC | CASRRQGGNYGYTF
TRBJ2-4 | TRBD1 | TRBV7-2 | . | TGTGCCAGCAGCCCCACAGGACAGGGAGCAGTTGGCCAGTACTTC | CASSPTGQGAVGQYF
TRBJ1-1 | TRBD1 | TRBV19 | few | TGTGCCAGTAGTATCACAGGGGTTGACACTGAAGCTTTCTTT | CASSITGVDTEAFF
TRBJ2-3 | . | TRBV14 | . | TGTGCCAGCAGCCTACAACTAGCCTCCACAGATACGCAGTATTTT | CASSLQLASTDTQYF
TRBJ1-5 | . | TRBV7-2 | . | TGTGCCAGCAGCTTAGCAGGCAGGAGCAATCAGCCCCAGCATTTT | CASSLAGRSNQPQHF